This TCR beta chain was sequenced for a study of OX40 agonist ivuxolimab in advanced cancers. About the study: Dose-escalation patients had hepatocellular carcinoma, melanoma, renal cell or head and neck cancer. Regarding the study as a whole: The study found that CD8+ T cells averaged more expanded clones than CD4+.

Trimming removed 7 bases from V and 4 bases from J; junction bases left unmatched: 5. The CDR3 is 14 amino acids. Germline V gene data show CDR1 as SGHNT and CDR2 as YENEEA. Data came from immunoSEQ multiplex PCR; TCRdb stores just in-frame clones and leaves some out. The table shows over 40,000 clones, with approximately 86% occurring only once. Comment on this clone: As yet, its antigen is unknown.

The chain uses TRBV11-3 and TRBJ2-3; 10 bases match TRBD2. The receptor's source is an adult with an advanced solid tumor such as melanoma, head and neck, liver or kidney cancer. This specimen was CD4+ or CD8+ T cells sorted from blood, taken in a trial of the OX40 agonist ivuxolimab. The CDR3 protein is CASKSGRASDTQYF. CDR3 sequence (DNA): TGTGCCAGCAAGAGCGGGAGGGCCTCAGATACGCAGTATTTT.